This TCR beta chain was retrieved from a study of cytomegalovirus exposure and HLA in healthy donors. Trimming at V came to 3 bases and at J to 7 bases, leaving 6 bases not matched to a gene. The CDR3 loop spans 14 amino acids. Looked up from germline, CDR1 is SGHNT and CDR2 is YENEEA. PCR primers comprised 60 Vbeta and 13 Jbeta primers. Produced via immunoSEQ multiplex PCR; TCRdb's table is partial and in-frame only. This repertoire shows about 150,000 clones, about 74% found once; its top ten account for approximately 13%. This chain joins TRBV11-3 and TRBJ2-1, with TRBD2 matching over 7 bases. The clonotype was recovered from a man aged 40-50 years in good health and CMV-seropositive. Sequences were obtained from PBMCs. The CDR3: CASSFRAGSNEQFF. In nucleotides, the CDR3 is TGTGCCAGCAGCTTCCGAGCGGGAAGTAATGAGCAGTTCTTC.